This T cell receptor (beta chain) originates from a study of blood T cell repertoires in COVID-19 (dated by TCRdb to 2018 to 2020). Regarding the research as a whole: Samples covering the acute and convalescent phases of COVID-19 were provided by collaborators in the United States, Italy and Spain. The material from the prospective study consisted of cDNA or gDNA derived from T cells, B-cell-depleted T cells, or PBMCs. The dataset comprised deeply sampled blood TCRbeta repertoires from subjects exposed to, actively infected with, or recovered from COVID-19. The repertoires were made available in a free public database intended to serve as a resource for research on the immune response to SARS-CoV-2. Samples were obtained from the ongoing ImmuneRACE study (first 160 participants) and from approximately 1,200 subjects provided by 6 global collaborators. A de-identified subject ID, COVID-19 status, age in years and sex were almost always included in the sample metadata. Where available, HLA class I and class II types were taken from metadata supplied by the sample provider and were not determined by assay-based typing.

Participants in the prospective study were enrolled through a virtual design, were aged roughly 18 to 100 years, and lived in about two dozen United States geographic areas. To assign participants to cohorts, the prospective study relied on clinical history that participants themselves reported in a screening survey and a study questionnaire. For ImmuneRACE Cohort 3, a participant was defined as recovered based on two consecutive negative NP/OP PCR tests, clearance by a healthcare professional, or resolution of symptoms. In the prospective study, whole blood, serum and a nasopharyngeal or oropharyngeal swab were collected from each participant by mobile phlebotomists. Additional blood draws and questionnaires over an approximately 2-month period could optionally be provided by prospective study participants. Blood samples from the prospective study were shipped frozen or at room temperature prior to DNA extraction.

TCRbeta CDR3 regions were amplified from genomic DNA by means of the immunoSEQ Assay, a bias-controlled multiplex PCR. From the authors' description of their analysis: The number of nucleated cells in each sample was estimated from the amplification of reference gene primers within the assay. To quantify the absolute abundance of each unique TCRbeta CDR3 rearrangement, sequence reads were collapsed and filtered. Productive Simpson clonality was computed per sample as the square root of Simpson's diversity index over productive rearrangements. The table was pulled from immuneACCESS by TCRdb, which kept in-frame rearrangements only. Such tables lose some clones; where checked, under half of the loss comes from unresolved V genes, and the rest has no known cause. V and J calls and clone size are copied from that table; D and trimming were computed from the DNA. The sample table lists 300,000 to 400,000 clones, roughly 89% of them with a count of one. The top ten hold about 5% of the sample.

Note on this clone: Its antigen remains undetermined. Per-nucleotide qualities are absent, and no much larger clonotype sits a single base away.

At the junction V is shortened by 3 bases and J by 1 base; bases outside the gene matches: 3. Inclusive of the bounding cysteine and phenylalanine, the CDR3 is 15 residues long. The read is trimmed to its CDR3 DNA, 45 bases read in frame from base 1. For CDR1 and CDR2, the germline V gene (reference sequence) lists WNHNN and SYGVQD. Summary of the overall study and its limitations: Clinical and demographic metadata were provided uncurated, with the amount varying by source and participant.

What was sequenced was PBMCs or T cells enriched from blood (not recorded which). The source of this sequence is a man aged 55 to 70 who had recovered from COVID-19. The chain was built from TRBV10-1 and TRBJ2-1, with 7 central nucleotides matching TRBD1. The CDR3 is CASSDGRGSYNEQFF. The sequenced DNA is TGCGCCAGCAGTGATGGCAGGGGGTCCTACAATGAGCAGTTCTTC.